This TCR beta chain was captured by sequencing in a study of tumour-infiltrating T cells in Burkitt lymphoma. A remark on this clone: Its cognate antigen is unknown.

Clones were sequenced by immunoSEQ multiplex PCR, and TCRdb holds only the in-frame ones, with some missing. The sample holds around 48,000 clones, roughly 31% seen once. CDR1 and CDR2 from the germline V gene are LGHNA and YSLEER. J was trimmed by 2 bases and V by 4 bases; bases with no gene match: 7. The CDR3 has 16 residues. General study points: Many Burkitt lymphoma patients shared several public clonotypes.

The gene calls are TRBV4-3 and TRBJ2-3, with 9 positions matching TRBD1. The receptor's source is a human donor with Burkitt lymphoma. Sequenced sample: tumor tissue. CDR3 sequence reads: CASSPSHRGPTDTQYF. CDR3 in DNA: TGCGCCAGCAGCCCGTCACACAGGGGGCCCACAGATACGCAGTATTTT.